This T cell receptor (beta chain) was captured in a study of beta chain features in type 1 diabetes. Study outcomes and limitations: The study notes PCR might favor shorter templates equally in patients and controls.

Sequencing targeted expressed TCRB transcripts, as all isolated RNA had been reverse transcribed. Repertoires were generated with immunoSEQ multiplex PCR, while TCRdb's copy carries only in-frame clones and drops some. The sample has about half a million clones, approximately 10% seen once. The CDR3 totals 12 residues. Trimming pared 3 bases from V and 6 bases from J, leaving 6 bases between. Germline V gene sequence: CDR1 MDHEN, CDR2 SYDVKM. In the case of this clone: Its antigen is currently unknown. This sample includes further DNA sequences coding for the same CDR3.

The material sequenced was naive CD4+ T cells from blood. The origin of this receptor is a woman between 18 and 30 years old in good health. The chain combines TRBV28 with TRBJ1-5, with no clear D. This CDR3 is CASSLVGQPQHF. Written as DNA, the CDR3 is TGTGCCAGCAGTTTGGTGGGTCAGCCCCAGCATTTT.